This entry features one T cell receptor beta chain sequence. The antigen is not known. These data come from a study of T-cell reconstitution after alpha-beta-depleted transplantation in children. There are 14 residues in the CDR3. CDR1 is LNHDA and CDR2 is SQIVND in the germline V gene (reference sequence). V was pared by 3 bases and J by 1 base, with 9 bases between. Library preparation (for TCRbeta) was performed with unique molecular identifiers. Each CDR3 protein is one row after TCRdb ran MiXCR on the PCR reads. The sample has 250,000 or so distinct CDR3 sequences; 6.5% to 10% are singletons. Study-level points and caveats: Some patients owed their high day-60 TCRbeta diversity to surviving recipient T cells and thymic progenitors. From newly produced T cells came most of the T-cell counts and diversity one year after transplant. About two months after transplant, alpha-beta T cells reportedly came from several hundred expanded graft clones.

The chain uses TRBV19 and TRBJ1-1; no firm D call. The receptor's source is a male patient younger than 18 who had a stem cell transplant for acute lymphoblastic leukemia, so the T cells may come from the graft donor. Sequencing was performed on PBMCs, mostly from graft donor cells, taken 180 days after TCRalphabeta/CD19-depleted stem cell transplant. The CDR3 DNA sequence: TGTGCCAGTAGTATCGTGCTGGGGAACACTGAAGCTTTCTTT. Translating gives CASSIVLGNTEAFF.